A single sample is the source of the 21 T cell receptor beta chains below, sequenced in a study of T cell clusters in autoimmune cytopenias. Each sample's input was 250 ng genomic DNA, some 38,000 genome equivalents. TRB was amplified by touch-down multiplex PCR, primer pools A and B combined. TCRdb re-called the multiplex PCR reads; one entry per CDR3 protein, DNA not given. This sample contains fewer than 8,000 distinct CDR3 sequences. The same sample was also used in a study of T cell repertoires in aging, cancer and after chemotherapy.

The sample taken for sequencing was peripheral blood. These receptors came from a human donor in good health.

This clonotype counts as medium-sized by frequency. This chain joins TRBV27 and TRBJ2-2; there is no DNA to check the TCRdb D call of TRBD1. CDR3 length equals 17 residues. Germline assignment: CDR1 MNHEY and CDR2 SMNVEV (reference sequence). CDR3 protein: CASSRPLRFANTGELFF.

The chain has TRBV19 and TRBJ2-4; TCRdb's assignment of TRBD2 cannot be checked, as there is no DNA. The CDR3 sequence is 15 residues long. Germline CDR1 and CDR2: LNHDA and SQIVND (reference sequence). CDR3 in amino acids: CASKEGSIGKNIQYF.

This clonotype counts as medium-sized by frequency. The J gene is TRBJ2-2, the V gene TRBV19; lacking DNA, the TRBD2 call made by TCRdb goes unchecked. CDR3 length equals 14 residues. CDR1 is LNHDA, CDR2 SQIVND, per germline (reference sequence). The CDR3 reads CAGRTSANTGELFF.

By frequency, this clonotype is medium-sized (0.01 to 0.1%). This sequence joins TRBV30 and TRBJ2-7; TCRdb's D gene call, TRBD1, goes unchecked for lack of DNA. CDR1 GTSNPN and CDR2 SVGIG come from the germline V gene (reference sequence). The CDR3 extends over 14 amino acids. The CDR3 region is CAWSVGTAGDEQYF.

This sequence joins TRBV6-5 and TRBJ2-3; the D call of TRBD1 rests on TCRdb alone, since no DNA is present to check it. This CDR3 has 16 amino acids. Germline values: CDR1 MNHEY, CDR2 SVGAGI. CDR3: CASRGDSGLGTDTQYF.

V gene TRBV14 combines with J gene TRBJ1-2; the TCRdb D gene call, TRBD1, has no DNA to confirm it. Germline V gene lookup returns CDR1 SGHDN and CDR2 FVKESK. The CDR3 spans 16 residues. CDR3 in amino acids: CASSQDLRTPNYGYTF.

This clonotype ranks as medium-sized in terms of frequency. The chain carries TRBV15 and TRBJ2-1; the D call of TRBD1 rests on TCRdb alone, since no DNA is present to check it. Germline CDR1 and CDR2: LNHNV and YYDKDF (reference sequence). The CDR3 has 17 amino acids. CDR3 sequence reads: CATSRELNVQGGGEQFF. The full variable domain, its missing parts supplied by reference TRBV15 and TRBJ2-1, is DAMVIQNPRYQVTQFGKPVTLSCSQTLNHNVMYWYQQKSSQAPKLLFHYYDKDFNNEADTPDNFQSRRPNTSFCFLDIRSPGLGDTAMYLCATSRELNVQGGGEQFFGPGTRLTVL.

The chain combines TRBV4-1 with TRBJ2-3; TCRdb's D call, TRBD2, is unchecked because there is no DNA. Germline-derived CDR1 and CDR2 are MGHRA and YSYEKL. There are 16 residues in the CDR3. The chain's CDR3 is CASSRGLPSAADTQYF.

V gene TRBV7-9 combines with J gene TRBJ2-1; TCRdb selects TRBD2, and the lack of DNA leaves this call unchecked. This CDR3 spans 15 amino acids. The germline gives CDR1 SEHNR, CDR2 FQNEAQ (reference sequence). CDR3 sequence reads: CASSLGGGALDEQFF.

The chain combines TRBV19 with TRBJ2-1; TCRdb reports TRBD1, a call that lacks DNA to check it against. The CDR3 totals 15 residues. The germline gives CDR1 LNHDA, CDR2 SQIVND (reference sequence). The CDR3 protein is CASSTGQKSYNEQFF.

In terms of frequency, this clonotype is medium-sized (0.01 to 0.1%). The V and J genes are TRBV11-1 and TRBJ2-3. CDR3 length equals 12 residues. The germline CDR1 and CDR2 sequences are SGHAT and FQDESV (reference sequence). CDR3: CASSLLPDTQYF.

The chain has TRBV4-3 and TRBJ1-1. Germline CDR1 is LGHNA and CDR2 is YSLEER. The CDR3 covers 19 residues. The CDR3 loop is CASSQGFMTSQVVDSEAFF.

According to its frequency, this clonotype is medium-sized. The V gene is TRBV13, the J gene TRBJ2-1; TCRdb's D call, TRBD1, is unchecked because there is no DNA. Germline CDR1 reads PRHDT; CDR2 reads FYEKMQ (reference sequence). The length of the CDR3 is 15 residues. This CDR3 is CASSLTGQGVDEQFF.

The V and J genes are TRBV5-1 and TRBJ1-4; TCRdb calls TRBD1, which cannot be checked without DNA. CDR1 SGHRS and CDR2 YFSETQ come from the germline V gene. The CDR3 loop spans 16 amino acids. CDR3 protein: CASSLMGRGLNEKLFF.

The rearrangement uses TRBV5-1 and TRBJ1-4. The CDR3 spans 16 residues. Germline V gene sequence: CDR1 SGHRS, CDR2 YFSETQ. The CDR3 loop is CASSGLQGSTNEKLFF.

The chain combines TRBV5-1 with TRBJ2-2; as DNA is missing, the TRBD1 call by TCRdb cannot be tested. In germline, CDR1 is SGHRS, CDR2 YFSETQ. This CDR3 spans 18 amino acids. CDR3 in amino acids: CASSPGTGITSNTGELFF.

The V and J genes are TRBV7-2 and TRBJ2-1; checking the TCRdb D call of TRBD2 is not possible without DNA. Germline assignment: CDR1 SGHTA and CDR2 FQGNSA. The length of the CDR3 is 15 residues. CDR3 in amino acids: CASSSGLERNNEQFF.

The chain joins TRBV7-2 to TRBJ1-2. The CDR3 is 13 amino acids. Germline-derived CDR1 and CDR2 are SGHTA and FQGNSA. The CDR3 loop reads CASSLQGLEGYTF.

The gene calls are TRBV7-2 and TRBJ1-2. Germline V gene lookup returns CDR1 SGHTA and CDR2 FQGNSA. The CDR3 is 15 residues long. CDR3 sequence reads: CASSLTSGANYGYTF.

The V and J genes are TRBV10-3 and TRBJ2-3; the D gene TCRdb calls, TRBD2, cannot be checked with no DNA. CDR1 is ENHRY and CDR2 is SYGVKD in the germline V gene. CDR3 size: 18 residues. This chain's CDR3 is CAISASASGALSTDTQYF.

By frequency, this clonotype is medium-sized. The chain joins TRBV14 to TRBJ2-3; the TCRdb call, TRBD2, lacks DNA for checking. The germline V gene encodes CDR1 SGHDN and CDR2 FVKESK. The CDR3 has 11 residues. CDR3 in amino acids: CASSGRDTQYF.